This T cell receptor (beta chain) stems from a study of control samples from healthy donors and cancer patients. Some clones are missing from TCRdb's copy, which holds only in-frame ones; the method was immunoSEQ multiplex PCR. The repertoire includes about 140,000 clones, around nine tenths of them detected once, and roughly 8.7% sits in the top ten. The V and J ends lost 2 bases and 2 bases respectively, with 9 bases between them. This CDR3 contains 14 residues. The germline V gene has CDR1 MDHEN and CDR2 SYDVKM. The V and J genes are TRBV28 and TRBJ1-2, with a tentative D call TRBD1 (5 bases). Sequencing was performed on blood. The receptor was isolated from a young woman in good health. The DNA of the CDR3 is TGTGCCAGCAGTTTAACAGGTTCCAACTATGGCTACACCTTC. Encoded protein: CASSLTGSNYGYTF.